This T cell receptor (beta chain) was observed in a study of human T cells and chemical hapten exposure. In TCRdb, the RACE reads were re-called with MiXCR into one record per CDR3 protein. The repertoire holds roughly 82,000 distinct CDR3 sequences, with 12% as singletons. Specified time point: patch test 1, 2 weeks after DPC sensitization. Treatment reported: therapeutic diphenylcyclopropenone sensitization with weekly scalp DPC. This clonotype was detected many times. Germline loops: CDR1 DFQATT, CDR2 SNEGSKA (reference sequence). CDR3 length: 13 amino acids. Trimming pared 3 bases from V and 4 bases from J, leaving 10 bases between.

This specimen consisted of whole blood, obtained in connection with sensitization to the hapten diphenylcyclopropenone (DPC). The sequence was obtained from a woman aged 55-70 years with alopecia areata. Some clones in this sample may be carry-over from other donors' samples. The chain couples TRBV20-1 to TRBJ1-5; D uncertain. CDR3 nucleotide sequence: TGCAGTGCTAGGGGTAGAGGGAATCAGCCCCAGCATTTT. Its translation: CSARGRGNQPQHF.